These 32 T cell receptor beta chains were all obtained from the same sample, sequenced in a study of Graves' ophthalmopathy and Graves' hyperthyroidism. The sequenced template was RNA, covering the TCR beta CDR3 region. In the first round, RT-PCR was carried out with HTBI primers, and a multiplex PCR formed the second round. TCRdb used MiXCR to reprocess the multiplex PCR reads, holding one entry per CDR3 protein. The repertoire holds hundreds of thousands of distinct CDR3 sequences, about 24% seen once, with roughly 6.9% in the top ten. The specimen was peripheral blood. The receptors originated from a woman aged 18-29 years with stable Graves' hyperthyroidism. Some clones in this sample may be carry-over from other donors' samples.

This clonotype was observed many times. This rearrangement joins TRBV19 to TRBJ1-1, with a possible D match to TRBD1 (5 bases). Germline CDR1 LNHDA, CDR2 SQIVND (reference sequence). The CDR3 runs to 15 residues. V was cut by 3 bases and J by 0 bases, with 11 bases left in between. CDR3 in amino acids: CASSIYRQLNTEAFF. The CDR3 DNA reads TGTGCCAGTAGTATCTATCGACAGCTGAACACTGAAGCTTTCTTT.

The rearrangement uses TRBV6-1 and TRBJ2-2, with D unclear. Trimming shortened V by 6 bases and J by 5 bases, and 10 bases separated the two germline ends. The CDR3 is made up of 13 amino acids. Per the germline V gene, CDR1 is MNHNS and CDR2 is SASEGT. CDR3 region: CASRPIRTGELFF. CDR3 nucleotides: TGTGCCAGCAGACCTATCCGAACCGGGGAGCTGTTTTTT.

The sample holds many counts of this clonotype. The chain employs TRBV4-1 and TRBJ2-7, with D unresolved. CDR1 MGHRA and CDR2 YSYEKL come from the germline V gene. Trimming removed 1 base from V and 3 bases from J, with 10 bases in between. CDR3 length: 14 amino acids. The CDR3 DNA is TGCGCCAGCAGCCAAGTTCCGAACGACTACGAGCAGTACTTC. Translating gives CASSQVPNDYEQYF.

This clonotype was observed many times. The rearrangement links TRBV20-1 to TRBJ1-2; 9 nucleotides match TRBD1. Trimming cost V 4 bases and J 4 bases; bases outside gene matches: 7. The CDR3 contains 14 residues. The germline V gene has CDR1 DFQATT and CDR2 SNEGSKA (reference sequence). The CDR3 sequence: CSATHRDRAYGYTF. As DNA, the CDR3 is TGCAGTGCTACCCACCGGGACAGGGCCTATGGCTACACCTTC.

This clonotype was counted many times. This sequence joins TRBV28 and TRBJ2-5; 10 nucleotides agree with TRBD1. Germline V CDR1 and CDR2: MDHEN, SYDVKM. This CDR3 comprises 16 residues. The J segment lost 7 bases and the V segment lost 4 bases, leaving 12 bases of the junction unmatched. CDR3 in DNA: TGTGCCAGCAGTTCCCCCGCCGGGACAGGGGAAGGGACCCAGTACTTC. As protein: CASSSPAGTGEGTQYF.

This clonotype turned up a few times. The CDR3 DNA follows: TGTGCCAGCAGAGGGATAAACTACGAGCAGTACTTC. Its translation is CASRGINYEQYF. This rearrangement joins TRBV2 to TRBJ2-7; D not certain. V was shortened by 6 bases and J by 3 bases, with 9 bases between the two germline ends. The CDR3 length is 12 residues. Germline CDR1 is SNHLY and CDR2 is FYNNEI.

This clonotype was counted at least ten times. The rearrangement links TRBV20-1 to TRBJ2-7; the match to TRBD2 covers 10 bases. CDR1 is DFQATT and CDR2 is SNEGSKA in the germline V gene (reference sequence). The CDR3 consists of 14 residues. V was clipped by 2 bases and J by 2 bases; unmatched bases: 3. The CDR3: CSARSGLAAYEQYF. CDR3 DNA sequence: TGCAGTGCTAGATCAGGACTAGCGGCCTACGAGCAGTACTTC.

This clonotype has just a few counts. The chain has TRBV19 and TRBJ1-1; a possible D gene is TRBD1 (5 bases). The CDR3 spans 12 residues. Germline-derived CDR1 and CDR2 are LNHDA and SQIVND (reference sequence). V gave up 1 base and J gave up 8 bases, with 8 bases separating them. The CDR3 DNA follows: TGTGCCAGTAGTATAGGAGGGGTAGAAGCTTTCTTT. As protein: CASSIGGVEAFF.

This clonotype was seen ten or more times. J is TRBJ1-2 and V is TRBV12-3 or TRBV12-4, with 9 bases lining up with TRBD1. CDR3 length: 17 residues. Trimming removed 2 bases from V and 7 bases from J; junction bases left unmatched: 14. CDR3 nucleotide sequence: TGTGCCAGCAGTTTAAGGGACAGGGTGCCGAATTCCCCTGGCTACACCTTC. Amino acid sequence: CASSLRDRVPNSPGYTF.

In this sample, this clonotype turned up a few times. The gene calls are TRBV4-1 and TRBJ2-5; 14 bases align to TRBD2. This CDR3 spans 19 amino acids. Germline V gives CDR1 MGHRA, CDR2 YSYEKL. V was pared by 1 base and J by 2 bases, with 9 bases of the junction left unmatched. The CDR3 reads CASSQAPGTSGGAQETQYF. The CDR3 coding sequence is TGCGCCAGCAGCCAAGCCCCCGGGACTAGCGGGGGAGCGCAAGAGACCCAGTACTTC.

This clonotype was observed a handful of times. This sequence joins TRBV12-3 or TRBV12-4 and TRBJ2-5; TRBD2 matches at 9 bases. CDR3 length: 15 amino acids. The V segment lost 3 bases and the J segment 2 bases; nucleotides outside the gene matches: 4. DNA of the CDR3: TGTGCCAGCAGTTTTTTAGCGGGGGTTCAAGAGACCCAGTACTTC. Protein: CASSFLAGVQETQYF.

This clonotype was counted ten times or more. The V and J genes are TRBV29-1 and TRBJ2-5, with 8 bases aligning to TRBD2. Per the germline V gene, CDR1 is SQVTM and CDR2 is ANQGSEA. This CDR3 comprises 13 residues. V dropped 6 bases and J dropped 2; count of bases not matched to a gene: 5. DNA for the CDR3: TGCAGCGTAATAGCGGGATTACAAGAGACCCAGTACTTC. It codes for CSVIAGLQETQYF.

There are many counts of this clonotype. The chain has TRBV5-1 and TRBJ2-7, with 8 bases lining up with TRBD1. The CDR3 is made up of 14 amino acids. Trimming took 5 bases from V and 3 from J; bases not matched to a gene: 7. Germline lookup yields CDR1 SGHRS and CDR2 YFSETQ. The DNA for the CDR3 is TGCGCCAGCAGATCTGAGGACAGGGTCTACGAGCAGTACTTC. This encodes CASRSEDRVYEQYF.

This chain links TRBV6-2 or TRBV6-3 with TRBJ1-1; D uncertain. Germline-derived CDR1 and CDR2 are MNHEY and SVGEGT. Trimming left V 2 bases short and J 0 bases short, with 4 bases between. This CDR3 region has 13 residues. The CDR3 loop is CASSYVLNTEAFF. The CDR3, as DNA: TGTGCCAGCAGTTACGTGCTGAACACTGAAGCTTTCTTT.

CDR3 sequence reads: CASSYRTMNTEAFF. The CDR3, as DNA: TGCGCCAGCAGCTATCGAACGATGAACACTGAAGCTTTCTTT. The rearrangement joins TRBV5-1 to TRBJ1-1, with no clear D. From germline, CDR1 is SGHRS and CDR2 YFSETQ. Deletions cut 3 bases from V and 0 bases from J, with 9 bases between. This CDR3 region has 14 residues.

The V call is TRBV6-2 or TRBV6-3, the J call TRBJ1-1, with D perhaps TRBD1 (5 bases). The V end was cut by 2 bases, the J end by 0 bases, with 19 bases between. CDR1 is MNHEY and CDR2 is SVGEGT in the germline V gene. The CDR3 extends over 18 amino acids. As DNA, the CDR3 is TGTGCCAGCAGTTACCGATGGGGCTCGGCGAGGGTGAACACTGAAGCTTTCTTT. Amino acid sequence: CASSYRWGSARVNTEAFF.

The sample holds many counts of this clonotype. The CDR3 region is CASSLSEQYF. CDR3 sequence (DNA): TGTGCCAGCAGCCTCAGCGAGCAGTACTTC. The chain joins TRBV2 to TRBJ2-7, with unresolved D. V shed 6 bases and J shed 6 bases, with 6 bases lying between them. Germline V gene sequence: CDR1 SNHLY, CDR2 FYNNEI. The CDR3 loop spans 10 amino acids.

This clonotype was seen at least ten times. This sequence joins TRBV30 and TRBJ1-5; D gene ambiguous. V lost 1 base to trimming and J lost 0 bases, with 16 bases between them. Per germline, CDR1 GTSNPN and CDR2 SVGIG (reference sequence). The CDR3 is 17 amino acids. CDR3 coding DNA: TGTGCCTGGAGTGAAGCGACAAACTTTTATAGCAATCAGCCCCAGCATTTT. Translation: CAWSEATNFYSNQPQHF.

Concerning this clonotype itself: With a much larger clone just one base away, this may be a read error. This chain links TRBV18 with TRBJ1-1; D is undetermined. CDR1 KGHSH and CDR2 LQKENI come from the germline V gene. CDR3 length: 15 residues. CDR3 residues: CASSSSGVKNTESFF. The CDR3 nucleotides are TGTGCCAGCTCATCGTCCGGCGTCAAGAACACTGAATCTTTCTTT.

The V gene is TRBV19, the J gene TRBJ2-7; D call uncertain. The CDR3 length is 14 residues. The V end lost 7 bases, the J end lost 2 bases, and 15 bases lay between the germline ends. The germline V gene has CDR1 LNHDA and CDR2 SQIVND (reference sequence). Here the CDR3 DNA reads TGTGCCAGTAACGTCGGCCCCGGCGCCTACGAGCAGTACTTC. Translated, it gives CASNVGPGAYEQYF.

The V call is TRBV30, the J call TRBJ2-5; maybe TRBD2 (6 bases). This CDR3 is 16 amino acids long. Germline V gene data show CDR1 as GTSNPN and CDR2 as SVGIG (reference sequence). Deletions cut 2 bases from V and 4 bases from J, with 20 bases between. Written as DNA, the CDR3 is TGTGCCTGGAGTCCCCGGAGGGGCAAGCTTCGAGAGACCCAGTACTTC. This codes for CAWSPRRGKLRETQYF. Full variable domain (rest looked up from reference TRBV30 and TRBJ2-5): SQTIHQWPATLVQPVGSPLSLECTVEGTSNPNLYWYRQAAGRGLQLLFYSVGIGQISSEVPQNLSASRPQDRQFILSSKKLLLSDSGFYLCAWSPRRGKLRETQYFGPGTRLLVL.

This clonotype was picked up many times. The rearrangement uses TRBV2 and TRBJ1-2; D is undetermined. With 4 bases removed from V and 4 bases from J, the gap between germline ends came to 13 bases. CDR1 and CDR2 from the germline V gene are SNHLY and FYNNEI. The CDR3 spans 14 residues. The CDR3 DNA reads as TGTGCCAGCAGTGGCAGTTCCGGGCCCTATGGCTACACCTTC. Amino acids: CASSGSSGPYGYTF.

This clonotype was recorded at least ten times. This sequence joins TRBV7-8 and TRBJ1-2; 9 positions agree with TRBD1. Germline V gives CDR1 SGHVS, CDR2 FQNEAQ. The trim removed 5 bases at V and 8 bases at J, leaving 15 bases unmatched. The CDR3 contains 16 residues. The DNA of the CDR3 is TGTGCCAGCAGCCCCGGGACAGGGATCACACTCAGAGGCTACACCTTC. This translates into CASSPGTGITLRGYTF.

CDR3 DNA sequence: TGTGCCAGCAGTTACGCTGAGACTAGCGGGGACCCCTGGAGAGAGACCCAGTACTTC. This sequence encodes CASSYAETSGDPWRETQYF. The V and J genes are TRBV6-5 and TRBJ2-5; 11 nucleotides align to TRBD2. Germline trimming cut 2 bases from V and 4 bases from J; bases unmatched to any gene: 15. Germline CDR1 MNHEY, CDR2 SVGAGI. CDR3 length equals 19 residues.

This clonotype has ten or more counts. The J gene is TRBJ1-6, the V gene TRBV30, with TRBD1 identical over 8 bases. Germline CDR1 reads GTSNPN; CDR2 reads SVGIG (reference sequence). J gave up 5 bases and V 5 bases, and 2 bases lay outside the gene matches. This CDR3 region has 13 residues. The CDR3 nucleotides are TGTGCCTGGGGGACAGGACATAATTCACCCCTCCACTTT. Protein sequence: CAWGTGHNSPLHF.

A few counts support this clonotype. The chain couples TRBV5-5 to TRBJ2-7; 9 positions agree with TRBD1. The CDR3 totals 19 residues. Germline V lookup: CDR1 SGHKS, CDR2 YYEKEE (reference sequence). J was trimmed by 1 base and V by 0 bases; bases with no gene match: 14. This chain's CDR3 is CASSLEARVGGQGSYEQYF. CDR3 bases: TGTGCCAGCAGCTTGGAGGCCCGGGTAGGGGGACAGGGATCCTACGAGCAGTACTTC. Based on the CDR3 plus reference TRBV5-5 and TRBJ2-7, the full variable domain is DAGVTQSPTHLIKTRGQQVTLRCSPISGHKSVSWYQQVLGQGPQFIFQYYEKEERGRGNFPDRFSARQFPNYSSELNVNALLLGDSALYLCASSLEARVGGQGSYEQYFGPGTRLTVT.

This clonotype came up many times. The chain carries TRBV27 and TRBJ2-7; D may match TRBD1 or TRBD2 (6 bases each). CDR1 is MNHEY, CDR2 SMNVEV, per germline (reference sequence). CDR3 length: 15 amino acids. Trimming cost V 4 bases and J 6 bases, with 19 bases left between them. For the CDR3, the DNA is TGTGCCAGCAGTTCGTCCGGGGTGACGGGGGCCGAGCAGTACTTC. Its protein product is CASSSSGVTGAEQYF.

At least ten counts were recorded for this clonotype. The CDR3 nucleotides are TGTGCCAGCAGTCCCAGGCAGGGAAGCTCTGGGGCCAACGTCCTGACTTTC. This gives the protein CASSPRQGSSGANVLTF. This chain connects TRBV28 to TRBJ2-6; weak D call: TRBD1 (5 bases). Germline CDR1 reads MDHEN; CDR2 reads SYDVKM. CDR3 length: 17 amino acids. The V end lost 5 bases, the J end lost 0 bases, and 14 bases lay between the germline ends.

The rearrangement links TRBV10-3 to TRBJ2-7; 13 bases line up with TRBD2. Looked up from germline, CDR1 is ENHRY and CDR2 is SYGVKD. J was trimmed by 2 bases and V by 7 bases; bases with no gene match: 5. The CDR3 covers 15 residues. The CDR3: CAITPGTSGTYEQYF. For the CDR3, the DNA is TGTGCCATCACCCCCGGGACTAGCGGGACCTACGAGCAGTACTTC.

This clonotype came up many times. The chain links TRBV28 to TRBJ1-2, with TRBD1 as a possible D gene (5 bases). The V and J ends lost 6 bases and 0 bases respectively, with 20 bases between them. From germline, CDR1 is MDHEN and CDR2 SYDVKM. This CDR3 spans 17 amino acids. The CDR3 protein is CASRLTSEGPANYGYTF. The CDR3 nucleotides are TGTGCCAGCAGGTTGACCAGTGAGGGGCCTGCTAACTATGGCTACACCTTC.

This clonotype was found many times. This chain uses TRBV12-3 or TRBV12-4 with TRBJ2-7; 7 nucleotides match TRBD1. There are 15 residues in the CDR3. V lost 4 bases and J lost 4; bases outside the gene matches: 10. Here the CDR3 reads CASSSTDRARYEQYF. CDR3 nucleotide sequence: TGTGCCAGCAGTTCCACCGACAGGGCAAGGTACGAGCAGTACTTC.

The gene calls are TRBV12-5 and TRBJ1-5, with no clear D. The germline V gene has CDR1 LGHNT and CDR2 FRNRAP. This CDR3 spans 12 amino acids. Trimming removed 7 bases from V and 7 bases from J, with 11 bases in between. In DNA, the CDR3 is TGTGCTAGTGCCCATGAAGGCCAGCCCCAGCATTTT. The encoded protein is CASAHEGQPQHF. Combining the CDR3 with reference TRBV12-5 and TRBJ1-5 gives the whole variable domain DARVTQTPRHKVTEMGQEVTMRCQPILGHNTVFWYRQTMMQGLELLAYFRNRAPLDDSGMPKDRFSAEMPDATLATLKIQPSEPRDSAVYFCASAHEGQPQHFGDGTRLSIL.